This TCR beta chain was sequenced for a study of OX40 agonist ivuxolimab in advanced cancers. Study background: At doses from 0.01 to 10 mg/kg, patients were given intravenous ivuxolimab every 2 weeks. Those enrolled were 82.7% male, with a mean age of around 60 years and ages from roughly 23 to 80. Study results and limitations: Relatively little clonal expansion, among the lowest observed, appeared in partial responders at 0.1-3.0 mg/kg.

Prior autoimmune disease or systemic immunosuppression barred patients. With respect to this clone: Its specificity is not known.

Germline V lookup: CDR1 SGHVS, CDR2 FNYEAQ. Trimming shortened V by 5 bases and J by 5 bases, and 7 bases separated the two germline ends. CDR3 length: 12 residues. Generated by immunoSEQ multiplex PCR, the TCRdb table keeps only in-frame clones and is missing some. The sample lists about 94,000 clones, roughly 84% occurring once. Sequenced here: CD4+ or CD8+ T cells sorted from blood, sampled in a trial of the OX40 agonist ivuxolimab. The chain recombines TRBV7-6 with TRBJ2-1; no clear D gene. This receptor was obtained from an adult with an advanced solid tumor such as melanoma, head and neck, liver or kidney cancer. DNA for the CDR3: TGTGCCAGCAGCAGTAGAGACAATGAGCAGTTCTTC. This translates into CASSSRDNEQFF.